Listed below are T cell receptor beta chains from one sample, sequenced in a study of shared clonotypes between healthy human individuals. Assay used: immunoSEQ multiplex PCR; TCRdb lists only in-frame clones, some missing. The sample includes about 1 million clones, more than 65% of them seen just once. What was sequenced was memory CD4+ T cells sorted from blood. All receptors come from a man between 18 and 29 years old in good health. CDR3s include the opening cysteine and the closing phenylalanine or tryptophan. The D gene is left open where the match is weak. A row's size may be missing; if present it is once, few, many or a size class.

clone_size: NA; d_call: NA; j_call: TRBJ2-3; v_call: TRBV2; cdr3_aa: CASSNSVDTQYF; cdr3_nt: TGTGCCAGCAGTAATAGTGTAGATACGCAGTATTTT
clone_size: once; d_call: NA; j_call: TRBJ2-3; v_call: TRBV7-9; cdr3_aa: CASSLVVGPPTDTQYF; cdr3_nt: TGTGCCAGCAGCTTAGTGGTGGGGCCCCCCACAGATACGCAGTATTTT
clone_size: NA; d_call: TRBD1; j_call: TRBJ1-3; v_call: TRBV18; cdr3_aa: CASSLTGDVSGNTIYF; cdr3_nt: TGTGCCAGCTCACTAACAGGGGACGTCTCTGGAAACACCATATATTTT
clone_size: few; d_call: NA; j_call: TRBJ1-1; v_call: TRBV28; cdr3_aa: CASMEANTEAFF; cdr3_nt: TGTGCCAGCATGGAAGCGAACACTGAAGCTTTCTTT
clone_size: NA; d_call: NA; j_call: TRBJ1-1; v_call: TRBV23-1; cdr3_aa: CASSPGQGNTEAFF; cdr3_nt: TGCGCCAGCAGTCCCGGACAAGGGAACACTGAAGCTTTCTTT
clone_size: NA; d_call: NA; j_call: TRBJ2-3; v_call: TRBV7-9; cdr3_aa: CASSLSTDTQYF; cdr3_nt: TGTGCCAGCTCTCTAAGCACAGATACGCAGTATTTT
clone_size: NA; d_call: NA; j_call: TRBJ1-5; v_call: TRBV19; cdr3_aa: CASSVLGGLQHF; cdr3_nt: TGTGCCAGTAGTGTACTCGGGGGGCTCCAGCATTTT
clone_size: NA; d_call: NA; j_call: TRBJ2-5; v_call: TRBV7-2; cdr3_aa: CASSLAITGGQETQYF; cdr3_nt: TGTGCCAGCAGCTTAGCGATCACCGGGGGTCAAGAGACCCAGTACTTC
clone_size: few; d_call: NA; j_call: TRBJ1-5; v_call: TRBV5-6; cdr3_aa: CASSVGRSNQPQHF; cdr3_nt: TGTGCCAGCAGTGTGGGCAGGTCCAATCAGCCCCAGCATTTT
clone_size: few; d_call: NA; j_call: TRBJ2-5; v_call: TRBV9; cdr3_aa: CASSASDWNQETQYF; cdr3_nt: TGTGCCAGCAGCGCGAGTGACTGGAATCAAGAGACCCAGTACTTC
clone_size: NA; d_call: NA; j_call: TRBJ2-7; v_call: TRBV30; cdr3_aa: CAWRLSGSTGEQYF; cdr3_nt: TGTGCCTGGAGGCTTTCAGGTAGTACGGGCGAGCAGTACTTC
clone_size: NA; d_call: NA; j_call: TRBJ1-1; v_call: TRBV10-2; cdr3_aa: CASSERQGRGNTEAFF; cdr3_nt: TGCGCCAGCAGTGAGCGGCAGGGACGGGGGAACACTGAAGCTTTCTTT
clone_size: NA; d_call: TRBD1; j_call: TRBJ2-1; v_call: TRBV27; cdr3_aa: CASSFWGQGYNEQFF; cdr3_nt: TGTGCCAGCAGTTTCTGGGGACAGGGGTACAATGAGCAGTTCTTC
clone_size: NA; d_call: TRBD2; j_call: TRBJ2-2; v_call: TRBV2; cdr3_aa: CASKAGATGELFF; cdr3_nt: TGTGCCAGCAAGGCGGGAGCGACCGGGGAGCTGTTTTTT
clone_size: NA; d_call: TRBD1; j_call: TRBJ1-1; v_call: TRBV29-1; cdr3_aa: CSVPSSRGANTEAFF; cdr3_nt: TGCAGCGTCCCTAGTTCCAGGGGGGCGAACACTGAAGCTTTCTTT
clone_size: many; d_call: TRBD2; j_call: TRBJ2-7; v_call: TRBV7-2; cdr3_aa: CASSTPSGRAHEQYF; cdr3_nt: TGTGCCAGCAGCACCCCTAGCGGGAGGGCCCACGAGCAGTACTTC
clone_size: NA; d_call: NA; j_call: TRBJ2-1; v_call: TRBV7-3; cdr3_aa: CASSPNQGGEQFF; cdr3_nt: TGTGCCAGCAGCCCAAACCAAGGGGGTGAGCAGTTCTTC
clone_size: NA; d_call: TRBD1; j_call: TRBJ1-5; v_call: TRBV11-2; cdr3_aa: CASSPGQPNQPQHF; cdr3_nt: TGTGCCAGCAGCCCGGGACAGCCCAATCAGCCCCAGCATTTT
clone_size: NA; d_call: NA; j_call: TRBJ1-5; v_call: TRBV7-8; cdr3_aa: CASSLDSLNQPQHF; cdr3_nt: TGTGCCAGCAGCTTAGACTCTTTGAATCAGCCCCAGCATTTT
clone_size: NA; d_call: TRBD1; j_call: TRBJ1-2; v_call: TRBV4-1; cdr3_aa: CASSQDHGQVWGYTF; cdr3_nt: TGCGCCAGCAGCCAAGATCACGGACAGGTCTGGGGCTACACCTTC
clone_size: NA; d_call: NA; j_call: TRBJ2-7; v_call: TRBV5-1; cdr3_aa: CASSSAPGGAYEQYF; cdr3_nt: TGCGCCAGCAGCTCCGCTCCCGGGGGCGCCTACGAGCAGTACTTC
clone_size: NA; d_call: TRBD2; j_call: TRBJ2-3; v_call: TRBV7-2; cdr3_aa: CASSHLAGGPDTQYF; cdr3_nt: TGTGCCAGCAGCCACCTAGCGGGAGGCCCAGATACGCAGTATTTT
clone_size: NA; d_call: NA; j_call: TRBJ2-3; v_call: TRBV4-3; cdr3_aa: CASSQGNTQYF; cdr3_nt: TGCGCCAGCAGCCAGGGGAATACGCAGTATTTT
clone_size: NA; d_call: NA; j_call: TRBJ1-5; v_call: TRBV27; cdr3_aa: CASSQDFLSNQPQHF; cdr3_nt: TGTGCCAGCAGTCAGGACTTCCTTAGCAATCAGCCCCAGCATTTT
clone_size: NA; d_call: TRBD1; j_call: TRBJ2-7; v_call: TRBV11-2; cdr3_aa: CASSLARDRPYEQYF; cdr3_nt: TGTGCCAGCAGCTTAGCCCGGGACAGACCCTACGAGCAGTACTTC
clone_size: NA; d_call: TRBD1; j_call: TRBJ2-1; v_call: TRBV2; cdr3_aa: CASMDRGLGEQFF; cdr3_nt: TGTGCCAGCATGGACAGGGGCCTGGGGGAGCAGTTCTTC
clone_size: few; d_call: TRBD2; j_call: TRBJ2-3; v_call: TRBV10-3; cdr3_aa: CAISAYSGVLSTDTQYF; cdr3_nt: TGTGCCATCAGTGCATACAGCGGGGTGCTGAGCACAGATACGCAGTATTTT
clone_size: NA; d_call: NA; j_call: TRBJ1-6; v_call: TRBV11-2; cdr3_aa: CASRQGGLSSPLHF; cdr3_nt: TGTGCCAGCAGGCAGGGTGGTTTGTCTTCACCCCTCCACTTT
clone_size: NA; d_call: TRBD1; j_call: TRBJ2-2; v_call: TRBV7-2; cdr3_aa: CASSKGPGQGLRRELFF; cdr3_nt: TGTGCCAGCAGCAAAGGACCGGGACAGGGGCTCCGCCGGGAGCTGTTTTTT
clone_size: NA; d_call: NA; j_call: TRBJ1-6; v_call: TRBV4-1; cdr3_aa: CASSQGESSYNSPLHF; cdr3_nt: TGCGCCAGCAGCCAAGGAGAAAGCTCCTATAATTCACCCCTCCACTTT
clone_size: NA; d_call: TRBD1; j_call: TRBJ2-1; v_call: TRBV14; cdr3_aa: CASSRDRGLWNEQFF; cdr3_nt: TGTGCCAGCAGCCGAGACAGGGGGCTTTGGAATGAGCAGTTCTTC
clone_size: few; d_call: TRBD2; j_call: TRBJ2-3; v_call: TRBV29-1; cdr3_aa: CSSARAGEKDTQYF; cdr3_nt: TGCAGCTCCGCAAGAGCGGGGGAGAAAGATACGCAGTATTTT
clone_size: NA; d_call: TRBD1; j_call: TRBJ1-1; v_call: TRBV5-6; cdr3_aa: CASSPGTGDPSTEAFF; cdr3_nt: TGTGCCAGCAGCCCCGGGACAGGGGATCCCTCCACTGAAGCTTTCTTT
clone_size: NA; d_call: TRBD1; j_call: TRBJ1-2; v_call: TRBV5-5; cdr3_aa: CASSDWTGSNGYTF; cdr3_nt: TGTGCCAGCAGCGACTGGACAGGGAGTAATGGCTACACCTTC
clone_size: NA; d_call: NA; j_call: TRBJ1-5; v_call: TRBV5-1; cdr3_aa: CASSLTGAEQPQHF; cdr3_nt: TGCGCCAGCAGCTTGACGGGGGCTGAGCAGCCCCAGCATTTT
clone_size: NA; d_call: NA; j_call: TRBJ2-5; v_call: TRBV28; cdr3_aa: CASSLVPQETQYF; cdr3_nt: TGTGCCAGCAGTTTGGTCCCCCAAGAGACCCAGTACTTC
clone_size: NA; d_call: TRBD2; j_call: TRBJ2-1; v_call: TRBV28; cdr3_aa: CASSPTSGAVNEQFF; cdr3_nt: TGTGCCAGCAGTCCGACTAGCGGGGCTGTCAATGAGCAGTTCTTC